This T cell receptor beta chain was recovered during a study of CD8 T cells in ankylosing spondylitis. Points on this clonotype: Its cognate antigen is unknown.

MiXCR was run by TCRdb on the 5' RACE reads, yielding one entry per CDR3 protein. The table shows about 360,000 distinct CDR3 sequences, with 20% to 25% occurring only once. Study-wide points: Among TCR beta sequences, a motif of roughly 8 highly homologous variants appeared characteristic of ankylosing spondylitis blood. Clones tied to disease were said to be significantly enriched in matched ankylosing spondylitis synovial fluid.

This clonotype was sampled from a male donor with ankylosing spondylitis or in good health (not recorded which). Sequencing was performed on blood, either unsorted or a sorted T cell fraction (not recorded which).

The CDR3: CASSSPSDVQETQYF. In DNA form, the CDR3 reads TGTGCCAGCAGTTCCCCTTCGGATGTTCAAGAGACCCAGTACTTC. This chain joins TRBV12-3 or TRBV12-4 and TRBJ2-5; D is uncertain. The CDR3 contains 15 residues. V lost 4 bases and J lost 2, with 14 bases in between.